A selection of T cell receptor beta chains follows, all from one sample in a study of cytomegalovirus exposure and HLA in healthy donors. Data came from immunoSEQ multiplex PCR; TCRdb stores just in-frame clones and leaves some out. This repertoire includes under 200,000 clones. Sequencing was carried out using PBMCs. Receptor source: a woman aged 18-30 years in good health and CMV-seropositive. The CDR3 runs from the conserved cysteine through the conserved F or W. The order of the fields is CDR3 length, V gene, J gene, D gene, CDR3 protein, CDR3 DNA. D genes are given only for firm matches.

13	TRBV29-1	TRBJ2-1	TRBD2	CSVGTSSYNEQFF	TGCAGCGTGGGGACTAGTTCCTACAATGAGCAGTTCTTC
15	TRBV18	TRBJ2-5	TRBD1	CASSPGTGREKTQYF	TGTGCCAGCTCACCGGGGACAGGGAGGGAGAAGACCCAGTACTTC
15	TRBV5-8	TRBJ2-5	NA	CASSPREGVQETQYF	TGTGCCAGCAGTCCCCGCGAGGGAGTTCAAGAGACCCAGTACTTC
15	TRBV6-5	TRBJ1-6	TRBD1	CASRRDRDYNSPLHF	TGTGCCAGCAGAAGGGACAGAGACTATAATTCACCCCTCCACTTT
15	TRBV5-6	TRBJ1-2	TRBD1	CASSLGGQGRYGYTF	TGTGCCAGCAGCTTGGGGGGACAGGGTCGCTATGGCTACACCTTC
16	TRBV12-2	TRBJ1-1	NA	CASLLCLGDRGGEAFF	TGTGCAAGTCTCTTATGTTTAGGGGACCGCGGGGGTGAAGCTTTCTTT
15	TRBV7-2	TRBJ2-3	NA	CASSLRSREGDTQYF	TGTGCCAGCAGCTTAAGGTCGCGGGAAGGAGATACGCAGTATTTT
15	TRBV27	TRBJ1-5	NA	CASSPQGGVNQPQHF	TGTGCCAGCAGTCCCCAAGGGGGGGTGAATCAGCCCCAGCATTTT
13	TRBV10-3	TRBJ1-5	TRBD1	CAISGTGRQPQHF	TGTGCCATCAGCGGGACAGGGAGGCAGCCCCAGCATTTT
15	TRBV5-1	TRBJ2-2	NA	CASSPIEAVTGELFF	TGCGCCAGCAGCCCTATAGAGGCTGTAACCGGGGAGCTGTTTTTT
12	TRBV6-8	TRBJ2-2	NA	CAGGRWTGELFF	TGTGCGGGGGGTCGCTGGACCGGGGAGCTGTTTTTT
17	TRBV7-2	TRBJ2-3	TRBD2	CASSRGGKREFSDTQYF	TGTGCCAGCAGCCGAGGAGGAAAGCGGGAGTTCTCAGATACGCAGTATTTT
17	TRBV6-4	TRBJ2-2	TRBD2	CASKKTSGFPNTGELFF	TGTGCCAGCAAGAAGACTAGCGGGTTCCCGAACACCGGGGAGCTGTTTTTT
14	TRBV19	TRBJ2-5	TRBD1	CASSRQGAQETQYF	TGTGCCAGTAGCCGACAGGGCGCCCAAGAGACCCAGTACTTC
14	TRBV11-2	TRBJ2-5	TRBD2	CASSAGGSGETQYF	TGTGCCAGCAGCGCGGGGGGTTCGGGAGAGACCCAGTACTTC
11	TRBV11-3	TRBJ2-1	NA	CASSQYNEQFF	TGTGCCAGCAGCCAGTACAATGAGCAGTTCTTC
13	TRBV19	TRBJ2-5	NA	CASSMDFQETQYF	TGTGCCAGTAGTATGGACTTCCAAGAGACCCAGTACTTC
14	TRBV5-4	TRBJ1-1	TRBD1	CASRGTGEGTEAFF	TGTGCCAGCAGAGGGACAGGGGAGGGCACTGAAGCTTTCTTT
14	TRBV5-5	TRBJ1-2	TRBD1	CASSLERQGYGYTF	TGTGCCAGCAGCTTGGAAAGACAGGGTTATGGCTACACCTTC
16	TRBV4-1	TRBJ2-7	NA	CASSLNLGEVSYEQYF	TGCGCCAGCAGCCTAAATCTCGGAGAAGTCTCCTACGAGCAGTACTTC
15	TRBV7-2	TRBJ2-7	NA	CASSLAAGDYYEQYF	TGTGCCAGCAGCTTAGCAGCCGGGGATTACTACGAGCAGTACTTC
12	TRBV6-4	TRBJ2-7	NA	CASTEVPYEQYF	TGTGCCAGCACTGAGGTCCCCTACGAGCAGTACTTC
13	TRBV11-3	TRBJ1-5	NA	CASSLGVRPPQHF	TGTGCCAGCAGCTTAGGTGTCCGTCCGCCCCAGCATTTT
18	TRBV4-2	TRBJ2-1	NA	CASSPREGRGSSYNEQFF	TGTGCCAGCAGCCCGCGCGAAGGTCGGGGGAGCTCCTACAATGAGCAGTTCTTC
14	TRBV15	TRBJ2-5	NA	CATSRDLGLGTQYF	TGTGCCACCAGCAGAGATCTGGGCCTTGGGACCCAGTACTTC
15	TRBV5-3	TRBJ2-3	TRBD2	CARSALAAFTDTQYF	TGTGCCAGAAGCGCGCTAGCGGCCTTCACAGATACGCAGTATTTT
12	TRBV6-5	TRBJ1-2	NA	CASTTENYGYTF	TGTGCCAGTACTACGGAAAACTATGGCTACACCTTC
16	TRBV5-8	TRBJ2-7	TRBD2	CASSLGEGSWGYEQYF	TGTGCCAGCAGCTTGGGGGAGGGGTCTTGGGGCTACGAGCAGTACTTC
16	TRBV6-1	TRBJ2-1	TRBD2	CASSEELAGGYNEQFF	TGTGCCAGCAGTGAAGAACTAGCGGGGGGCTACAATGAGCAGTTCTTC
12	TRBV10-3	TRBJ1-2	NA	CAISEPDRGYTF	TGTGCCATCAGTGAACCCGACAGGGGCTACACCTTC
14	TRBV19	TRBJ1-5	NA	CASSMGSANQPQHF	TGTGCCAGTAGTATGGGCTCGGCCAATCAGCCCCAGCATTTT
18	TRBV4-2	TRBJ2-3	TRBD2	CASSQPSGLAGGLDTQYF	TGTGCCAGCAGCCAACCCTCCGGACTAGCGGGGGGGTTAGATACGCAGTATTTT
16	TRBV29-1	TRBJ2-7	NA	CSVLILHRAPIYEQYF	TGCAGCGTTCTCATACTACACAGGGCTCCAATCTACGAGCAGTACTTC
15	TRBV6-1	TRBJ2-7	NA	CASSEGELGSHEQYF	TGTGCCAGCAGTGAAGGCGAGCTGGGGAGCCACGAGCAGTACTTC
14	TRBV30	TRBJ1-3	NA	CAWRGRGSGNTIYF	TGTGCCTGGAGGGGCAGGGGTTCTGGAAACACCATATATTTT
19	TRBV15	TRBJ2-6	TRBD2	CATSRGLAGESSGANVLTF	TGTGCCACCAGCAGGGGACTAGCGGGGGAGAGCTCTGGGGCCAACGTCCTGACTTTC
13	TRBV2	TRBJ1-5	NA	CASGGDSHQPQHF	TGTGCCAGCGGAGGGGATTCACATCAGCCCCAGCATTTT
15	TRBV6-1	TRBJ1-5	NA	CASRNTRGSSQPQHF	TGTGCCAGCAGGAACACCAGGGGTTCGTCTCAGCCCCAGCATTTT
17	TRBV23-1	TRBJ2-1	TRBD1	CASSQSGTGDFDNEQFF	TGCGCCAGCAGTCAATCCGGGACAGGCGATTTTGACAATGAGCAGTTCTTC
18	TRBV29-1	TRBJ2-6	TRBD1	CSVEDRTGGLAGANVLTF	TGCAGCGTTGAAGATCGGACAGGGGGGTTGGCTGGGGCCAACGTCCTGACTTTC
16	TRBV5-1	TRBJ2-7	TRBD2	CASSVGTSGEIYEQYF	TGCGCCAGCAGCGTGGGGACTAGCGGGGAGATCTACGAGCAGTACTTC
15	TRBV11-3	TRBJ2-1	NA	CASSPRLGGRNEQFF	TGTGCCAGCAGCCCCAGGTTGGGGGGGCGGAATGAGCAGTTCTTC
15	TRBV7-9	TRBJ1-3	NA	CASSLGGEPGNTIYF	TGTGCCAGCAGCTTAGGGGGCGAACCTGGAAACACCATATATTTT
19	TRBV7-2	TRBJ1-2	TRBD1	CASSRGGRTGGVRNYGYTF	TGTGCCAGCAGCCGAGGGGGGAGGACAGGGGGGGTTAGAAACTATGGCTACACCTTC
13	TRBV21-1	TRBJ2-3	NA	CASTLQGRHTQYF	TGTGCCAGCACGCTACAGGGGAGGCATACGCAGTATTTT
17	TRBV7-9	TRBJ2-1	TRBD2	CASSSNPPGTSGNEQFF	TGTGCCAGCAGCTCAAACCCCCCAGGGACTAGCGGCAATGAGCAGTTCTTC
12	TRBV29-1	TRBJ1-2	NA	CSVAQGNYGYTF	TGCAGCGTAGCCCAGGGGAACTATGGCTACACCTTC
16	TRBV7-8	TRBJ2-7	TRBD2	CASSLAPGLATYEQYF	TGTGCCAGCAGCTTAGCGCCGGGACTAGCGACCTACGAGCAGTACTTC
18	TRBV7-2	TRBJ1-1	NA	CASSHLLGFFQGHSEAFF	TGTGCCAGCAGCCACCTCCTGGGTTTCTTTCAGGGGCATAGTGAAGCTTTCTTT